This T cell receptor (beta chain) was recorded in a study of OX40 agonist ivuxolimab in advanced cancers. This clone was seen once. The antigen remains unidentified. The assay was immunoSEQ multiplex PCR, and TCRdb's table has in-frame clones only and misses some. The sample yields about 20,000 clones, 83% seen once. Autoimmune disease history or systemic immunosuppression meant exclusion. Blood sampling was done at baseline, cycle 4 day 1, and cycle 7 day 1. Whole-study findings and limits: Also present in some nonresponders was a low level of normalized T-cell clonal expansion.

The sequenced sample was CD4+ or CD8+ T cells sorted from blood, obtained in a trial of the OX40 agonist ivuxolimab. The receptor was isolated from an adult with an advanced solid tumor such as melanoma, head and neck, liver or kidney cancer.

CDR3 sequence reads: CATTDRANTIYF. The CDR3 nucleotides read TGTGCCACCACCGACAGGGCAAACACCATATATTTT. The chain uses TRBV2 and TRBJ1-3, with 7 positions matching TRBD1. V shed 10 bases and J 6 bases; nucleotides not matched to a gene: 6. This CDR3 region has 12 residues. Germline V lookup: CDR1 SNHLY, CDR2 FYNNEI. Full variable domain (remainder filled in from reference TRBV2 and TRBJ1-3): EPEVTQTPSHQVTQMGQEVILRCVPISNHLYFYWYRQILGQKVEFLVSFYNNEISEKSEIFDDQFSVERPDGSNFTLKIRSTKLEDSAMYFCATTDRANTIYFGEGSWLTVV.